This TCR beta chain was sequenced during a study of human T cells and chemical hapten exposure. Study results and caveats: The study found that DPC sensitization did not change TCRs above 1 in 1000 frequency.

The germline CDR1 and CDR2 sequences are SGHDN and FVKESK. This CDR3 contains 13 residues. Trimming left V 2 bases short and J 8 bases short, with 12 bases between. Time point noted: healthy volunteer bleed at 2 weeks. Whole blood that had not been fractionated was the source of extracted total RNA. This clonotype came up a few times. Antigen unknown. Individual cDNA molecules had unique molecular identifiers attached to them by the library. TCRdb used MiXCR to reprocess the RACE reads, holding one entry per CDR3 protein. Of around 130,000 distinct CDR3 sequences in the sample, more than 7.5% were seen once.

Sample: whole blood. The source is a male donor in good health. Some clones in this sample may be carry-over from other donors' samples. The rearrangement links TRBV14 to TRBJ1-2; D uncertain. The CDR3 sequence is CASSQNRLRGYTF. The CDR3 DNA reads TGTGCCAGCAGCCAAAACCGCTTGCGGGGCTACACCTTC.